The T cell receptor (beta chain) under discussion was sequenced for a study of CD8+ T cells in alopecia areata. Study overall: After 6 to 18 months of tofacitinib, follow-up continued 6 months off drug.

The CDR3 length is 15 residues. Germline V gives CDR1 SGDLS, CDR2 YYNGEE. Deletions cut 0 bases from V and 4 bases from J, with 11 bases between. Broader study findings: With one nonresponder, baseline CD8+ expansion's link to response remains uncertain.

This clone was counted a few times. Its antigen is as yet unknown. Sequencing templates came from extracted RNA that was reverse transcribed into cDNA. The data were produced by immunoSEQ multiplex PCR, yet TCRdb's version contains in-frame clones alone and is incomplete. The sample records around 120,000 clones, more than 45% being singletons. Stated treatment: oral pan-JAK inhibitor, 5-10 mg twice daily. The researchers isolated CD4+ and CD8+ T cells from PBMCs by sorting. This clonotype was obtained from a human donor with alopecia areata. The J gene is TRBJ1-5, the V gene TRBV9; possible D gene TRBD1, 5 bases. The source was CD4+ T cells sorted from blood, collected at week 4, from a patient treated with tofacitinib. The CDR3 sequence: CASSVGGTKNQPQHF. The CDR3, as DNA: TGTGCCAGCAGCGTAGGGGGCACAAAGAATCAGCCCCAGCATTTT. Full variable domain (missing parts from reference TRBV9 and TRBJ1-5): DSGVTQTPKHLITATGQRVTLRCSPRSGDLSVYWYQQSLDQGLQFLIQYYNGEERAKGNILERFSAQQFPDLHSELNLSSLELGDSALYFCASSVGGTKNQPQHFGDGTRLSIL.